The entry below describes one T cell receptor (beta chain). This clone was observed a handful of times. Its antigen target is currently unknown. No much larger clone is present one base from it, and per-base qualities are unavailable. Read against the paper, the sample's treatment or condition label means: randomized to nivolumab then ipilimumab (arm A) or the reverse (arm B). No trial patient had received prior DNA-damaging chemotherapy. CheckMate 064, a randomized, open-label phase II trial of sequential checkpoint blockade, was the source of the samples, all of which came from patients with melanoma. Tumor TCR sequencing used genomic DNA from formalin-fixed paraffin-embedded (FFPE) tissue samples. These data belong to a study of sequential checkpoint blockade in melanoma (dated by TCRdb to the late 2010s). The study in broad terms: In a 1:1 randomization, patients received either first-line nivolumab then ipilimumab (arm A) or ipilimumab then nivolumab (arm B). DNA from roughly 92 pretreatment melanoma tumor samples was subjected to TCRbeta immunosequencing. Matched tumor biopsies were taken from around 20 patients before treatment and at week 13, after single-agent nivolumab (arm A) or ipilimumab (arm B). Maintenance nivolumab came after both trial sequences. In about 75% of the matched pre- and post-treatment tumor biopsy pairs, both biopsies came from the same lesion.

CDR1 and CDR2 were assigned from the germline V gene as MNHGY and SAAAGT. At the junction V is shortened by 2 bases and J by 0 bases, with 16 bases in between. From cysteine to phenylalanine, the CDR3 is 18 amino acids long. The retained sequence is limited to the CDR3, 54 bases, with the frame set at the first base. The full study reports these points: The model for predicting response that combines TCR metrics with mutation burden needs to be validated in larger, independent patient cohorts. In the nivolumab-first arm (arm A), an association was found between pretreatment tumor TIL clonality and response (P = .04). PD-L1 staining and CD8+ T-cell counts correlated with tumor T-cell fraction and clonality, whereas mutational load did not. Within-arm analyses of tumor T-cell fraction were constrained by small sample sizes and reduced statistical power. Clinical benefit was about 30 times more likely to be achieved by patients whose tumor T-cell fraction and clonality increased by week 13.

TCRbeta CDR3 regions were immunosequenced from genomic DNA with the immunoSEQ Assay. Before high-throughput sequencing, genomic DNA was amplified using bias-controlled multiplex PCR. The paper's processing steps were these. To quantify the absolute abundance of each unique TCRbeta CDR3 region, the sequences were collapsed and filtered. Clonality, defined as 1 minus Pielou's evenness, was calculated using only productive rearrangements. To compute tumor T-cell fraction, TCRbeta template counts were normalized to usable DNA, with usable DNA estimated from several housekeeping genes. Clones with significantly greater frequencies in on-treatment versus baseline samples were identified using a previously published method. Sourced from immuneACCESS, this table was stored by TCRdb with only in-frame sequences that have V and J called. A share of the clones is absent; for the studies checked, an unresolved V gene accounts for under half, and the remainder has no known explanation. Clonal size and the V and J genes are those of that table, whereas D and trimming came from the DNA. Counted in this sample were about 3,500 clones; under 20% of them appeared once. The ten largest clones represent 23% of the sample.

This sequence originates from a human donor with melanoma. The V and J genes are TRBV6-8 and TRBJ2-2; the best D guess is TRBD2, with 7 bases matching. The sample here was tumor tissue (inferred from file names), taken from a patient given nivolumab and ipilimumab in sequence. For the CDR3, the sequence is CASSYRWGGASNTGELFF. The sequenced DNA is TGTGCCAGCAGTTACCGCTGGGGGGGGGCCTCGAACACCGGGGAGCTGTTTTTT.